These T cell receptor beta chains were read from a single sample in a study of cytomegalovirus exposure and HLA in healthy donors. Assay used: immunoSEQ multiplex PCR; TCRdb lists only in-frame clones, some missing. The sample records around 80,000 clones, approximately 74% being singletons. The sequencing input was PBMCs. These receptors came from a man in his forties in good health and CMV-seropositive. Each CDR3 is given with its conserved first and last residue. A D gene is named only where the DNA matches it firmly. Not all rows give a size; the values are once, few, many and, for expanded clones, a class.

. | . | TRBJ2-3 | TRBV5-1 | CASSRGGESTDTQYF | TGCGCCAGCAGCCGAGGAGGAGAGAGCACAGATACGCAGTATTTT
TRBD1 | . | TRBJ2-3 | TRBV19 | CASSEKGALRGKDTQYF | TGTGCCAGTAGTGAAAAGGGGGCCCTAAGAGGTAAAGATACGCAGTATTTT
TRBD2 | few | TRBJ2-1 | TRBV19 | CASTAPLAGIGNEQFF | TGTGCCAGTACCGCCCCACTAGCGGGGATCGGCAATGAGCAGTTCTTC
. | . | TRBJ2-7 | TRBV5-1 | CASSLGSGDTYEQYF | TGCGCCAGCAGCTTGGGTTCGGGGGATACCTACGAGCAGTACTTC
. | few | TRBJ2-7 | TRBV30 | CAWSLGLFSSYEQYF | TGTGCCTGGAGTCTCGGTCTATTTTCCTCCTACGAGCAGTACTTC
TRBD1 | . | TRBJ1-6 | TRBV11-1 | CASSFRDRSSYNSPLHF | TGTGCCAGCAGCTTCCGGGACAGAAGCTCCTATAATTCACCCCTCCACTTT
TRBD2 | . | TRBJ2-5 | TRBV15 | CATSRGLAGVRETQYF | TGTGCCACCAGCAGGGGACTAGCGGGAGTTCGAGAGACCCAGTACTTC
TRBD2 | . | TRBJ2-1 | TRBV20-1 | CSAGTSDEQFF | TGCAGTGCAGGGACTAGCGATGAGCAGTTCTTC
TRBD1 | . | TRBJ2-2 | TRBV29-1 | CSVLDRGPTTGELFF | TGCAGCGTTCTGGACAGGGGGCCGACCACCGGGGAGCTGTTTTTT
TRBD2 | once | TRBJ2-2 | TRBV6-4 | CASSALAGDTGELFF | TGTGCCAGCAGTGCACTAGCGGGGGACACCGGGGAGCTGTTTTTT
TRBD2 | . | TRBJ2-7 | TRBV18 | CASSEGLAGALEQYF | TGTGCCAGCTCAGAGGGACTAGCGGGGGCTCTCGAGCAGTACTTC
. | . | TRBJ2-1 | TRBV11-2 | CASSPRGRRAGNEQFF | TGTGCCAGCAGCCCACGAGGTCGGAGGGCCGGGAATGAGCAGTTCTTC
. | . | TRBJ2-2 | TRBV4-3 | CASSLASYTGELFF | TGCGCCAGCAGCCTAGCTAGCTACACCGGGGAGCTGTTTTTT
. | few | TRBJ1-4 | TRBV2 | CASSEANTGEKLFF | TGTGCCAGCAGTGAAGCTAATACGGGTGAAAAACTGTTTTTT
TRBD2 | . | TRBJ2-1 | TRBV29-1 | CSASGGSYNEQFF | TGCAGCGCCAGCGGGGGGAGTTACAATGAGCAGTTCTTC
TRBD2 | . | TRBJ2-5 | TRBV5-4 | CASSLGASGRQETQYF | TGTGCCAGCAGCTTGGGAGCTAGCGGGAGACAAGAGACCCAGTACTTC
. | . | TRBJ2-2 | TRBV10-3 | CAISSAPGRAGSNTGELFF | TGTGCCATCAGTAGCGCCCCGGGTAGGGCGGGAAGCAACACCGGGGAGCTGTTTTTT
TRBD2 | . | TRBJ2-7 | TRBV6-5 | CASSSTSGGFSYEQYF | TGTGCCAGCAGTTCGACTAGCGGGGGATTCTCCTACGAGCAGTACTTC
. | . | TRBJ2-7 | TRBV7-6 | CASSLLGQRGTYEQYF | TGTGCCAGCAGCTTATTAGGTCAAAGGGGCACCTACGAGCAGTACTTC
. | . | TRBJ2-6 | TRBV6-4 | CASSDDSSGANVLTF | TGTGCCAGCAGTGACGACAGCTCTGGGGCCAACGTCCTGACTTTC
. | . | TRBJ1-1 | TRBV7-2 | CASSLVVLGGNTEAFF | TGTGCCAGCAGCTTAGTAGTCCTAGGGGGGAACACTGAAGCTTTCTTT
TRBD1 | few | TRBJ2-7 | TRBV9 | CASSPGQGNHEQYF | TGTGCCAGCAGCCCGGGACAGGGGAATCACGAGCAGTACTTC
. | . | TRBJ2-7 | TRBV7-4 | CASSAAGTRYSYEQYF | TGTGCCAGCAGCGCCGCCGGGACACGGTACTCCTACGAGCAGTACTTC
TRBD2 | . | TRBJ2-7 | TRBV2 | CASTPRGAGYEQYF | TGTGCCAGCACCCCGCGGGGGGCAGGGTACGAGCAGTACTTC
TRBD2 | . | TRBJ2-1 | TRBV27 | CASSLPGLEVNEQFF | TGTGCCAGCAGTTTGCCGGGACTAGAAGTAAATGAGCAGTTCTTC
TRBD1 | . | TRBJ2-2 | TRBV28 | CASSSNLDRESNTGELFF | TGTGCCAGCAGTTCCAACTTAGACAGGGAATCGAACACCGGGGAGCTGTTTTTT
. | . | TRBJ2-7 | TRBV5-1 | CASSLVQGKRNREQYF | TGCGCCAGCAGCTTGGTGCAGGGGAAGAGAAACCGTGAGCAGTACTTC
TRBD2 | . | TRBJ2-7 | TRBV9 | CASSVQASGRAYEQYF | TGTGCCAGCAGCGTACAAGCTAGCGGGAGGGCCTACGAGCAGTACTTC